The 5 T cell receptor beta chains presented below share a single source sample, sequenced in a study of blood T cell repertoires in COVID-19. Profiling relied on immunoSEQ multiplex PCR, and the TCRdb table lists in-frame clones only, not all of them. Here the sample spans more than 110,000 clones, 75% to 80% being singletons. The sequencing sample was made of peripheral blood. Receptor source: a woman between 45 and 65 years old with active or convalescent COVID-19.

A single count supports this clone. DNA for the CDR3: TGTGCCAGCAGTCGGACTAGCGGGACCACCGGGGAGCTGTTTTTT. Translated, it gives CASSRTSGTTGELFF. The chain has TRBV27 and TRBJ2-2; TRBD2 aligns across 12 bases. The V segment lost 5 bases and the J segment 4 bases; nucleotides outside the gene matches: 2. Per the germline V gene, CDR1 is MNHEY and CDR2 is SMNVEV (reference sequence). The CDR3 is made up of 15 amino acids.

In nucleotides, the CDR3 is TGTGCCAGCACCTTACTTCCGACAGTGGCATATTATGGCTACACCTTC. As protein: CASTLLPTVAYYGYTF. This chain links TRBV28 with TRBJ1-2; D is possibly TRBD1 (5 bases). The CDR3 length is 16 residues. The V end lost 7 bases, the J end lost 5 bases, and 23 bases lay between the germline ends. Germline V gives CDR1 MDHEN, CDR2 SYDVKM.

The table lists this clone with a few counts. The gene calls are TRBV28 and TRBJ2-2, with 7 bases aligning to TRBD1. Germline CDR1 MDHEN, CDR2 SYDVKM. This CDR3 is built from 15 residues. The V gene end was trimmed by 6 bases and the J gene end by 1 base; junction bases not matched to a gene: 5. CDR3 DNA sequence: TGTGCCAGCAGAGCCGACAGGGTGAACACCGGGGAGCTGTTTTTT. Translating it yields CASRADRVNTGELFF.

V gene TRBV5-1 combines with J gene TRBJ1-4; TRBD1 is a possible D gene (5 bases). V was pared by 7 bases and J by 9 bases, with 19 bases between. Germline assignment: CDR1 SGHRS and CDR2 YFSETQ. This CDR3 has 14 amino acids. CDR3 residues: CASALADGTQKLFF. The CDR3 DNA is TGCGCCAGCGCCCTCGCGGACGGGACTCAAAAACTGTTTTTT.

This clone was observed a single time. This rearrangement joins TRBV5-6 to TRBJ1-1; 8 bases fit TRBD1. Germline assignment: CDR1 SGHDT and CDR2 YYEEEE. The CDR3 has 16 residues. Trimming cost V 0 bases and J 1 base; bases outside gene matches: 5. The CDR3 spells CASSLVTGGGNTEAFF. Here the CDR3 DNA reads TGTGCCAGCAGCTTGGTTACAGGGGGTGGGAACACTGAAGCTTTCTTT.